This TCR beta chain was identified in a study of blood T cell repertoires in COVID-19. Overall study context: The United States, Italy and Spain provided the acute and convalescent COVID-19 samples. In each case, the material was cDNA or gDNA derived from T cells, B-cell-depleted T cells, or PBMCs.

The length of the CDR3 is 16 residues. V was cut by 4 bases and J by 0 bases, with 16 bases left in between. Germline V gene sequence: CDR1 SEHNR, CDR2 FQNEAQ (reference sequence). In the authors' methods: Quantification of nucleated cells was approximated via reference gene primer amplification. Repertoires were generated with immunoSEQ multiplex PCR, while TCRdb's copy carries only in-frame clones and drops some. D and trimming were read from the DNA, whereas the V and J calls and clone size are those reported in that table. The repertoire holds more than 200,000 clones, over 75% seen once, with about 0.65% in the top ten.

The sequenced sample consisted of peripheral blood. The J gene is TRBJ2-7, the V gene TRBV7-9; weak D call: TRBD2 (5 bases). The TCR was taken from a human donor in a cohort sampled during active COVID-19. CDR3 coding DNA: TGTGCCAGCAGCTCCACCGAGGGTACTAGCTCCTACGAGCAGTACTTC. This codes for CASSSTEGTSSYEQYF.